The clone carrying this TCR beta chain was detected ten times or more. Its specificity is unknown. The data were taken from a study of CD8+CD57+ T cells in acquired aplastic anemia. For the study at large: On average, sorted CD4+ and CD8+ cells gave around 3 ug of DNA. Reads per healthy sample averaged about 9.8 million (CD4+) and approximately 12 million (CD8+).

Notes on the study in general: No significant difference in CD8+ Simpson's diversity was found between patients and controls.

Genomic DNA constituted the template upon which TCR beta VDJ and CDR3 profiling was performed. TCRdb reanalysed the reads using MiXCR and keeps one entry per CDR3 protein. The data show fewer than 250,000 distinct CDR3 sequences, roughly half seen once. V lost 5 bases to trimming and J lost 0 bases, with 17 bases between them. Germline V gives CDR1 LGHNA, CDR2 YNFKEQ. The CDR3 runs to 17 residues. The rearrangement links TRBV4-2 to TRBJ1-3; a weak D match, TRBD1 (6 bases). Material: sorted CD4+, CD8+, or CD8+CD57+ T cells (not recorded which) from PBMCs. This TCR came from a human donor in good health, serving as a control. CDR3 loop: CASSISFRGGSGNTIYF. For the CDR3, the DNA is TGTGCCAGCAGCATCAGCTTCAGGGGCGGCTCTGGAAACACCATATATTTT.